This T cell receptor beta chain was identified in a study of cytomegalovirus exposure and HLA in healthy donors. Study context: The 120 validation repertoires were reported in a later analysis to have been generated on the same platform as the approximately 700 first-cohort repertoires.

Clones were sequenced by immunoSEQ multiplex PCR, and TCRdb holds only the in-frame ones, with some missing. In the table there are roughly 130,000 clones, 89% of which are singletons. Per germline, CDR1 MNHEY and CDR2 SVGAGI. The CDR3 is 14 amino acids. Trimming removed 6 bases from V and 2 bases from J, with 11 bases in between. Worth noting for this clone: Its antigen is not identified.

General study points: Most sequenced TCRs were rare (though some public TCRs occurred in many donors).

The donors were part of the validation cohort of 100 to 150 subjects. That cohort was separate from the first cohort, which comprised some 670 subjects. The chain joins TRBV6-5 to TRBJ1-3, with D possibly being TRBD1 (5 bases). Sequencing was done on a sample of PBMCs. The source is a man aged 25 to 45 in good health and CMV-seronegative. CDR3 in amino acids: CASSAGAAGNTIYF. The CDR3 DNA reads TGTGCCAGCAGCGCTGGGGCAGCTGGAAACACCATATATTTT.